Listed below are T cell receptor beta chains from one sample, sequenced in a study of T cell repertoires in cytomegalovirus infection. TCRdb re-called the reads through MiXCR, storing one row per CDR3 protein. The sample gives 750,000 to 900,000 distinct CDR3 sequences, about 28% of which show up once; 10% to 15% is in the top ten. These receptors' antigens are unknown. The specimen was cultured CD8+ T cells from PBMCs, collected from culture after CMV antigen stimulation. Every receptor here comes from a human donor in good health (CMV status not recorded). Some clones in this sample may be carry-over from other donors' samples. Both conserved end residues are part of each CDR3. The D gene is left open where the match is weak. Some rows have no size entry. The others give once, few or many, or a class for an expanded clone.

>.|.|TRBV6-4|16|TRBJ2-2
CASRTTGTSYTGELFF
TGTGCCAGCAGGACTACAGGGACGTCGTACACCGGGGAGCTGTTTTTT
>.|.|TRBV7-9|18|TRBJ1-2
CASSGIWGLGERSNGYTF
TGTGCCAGCAGCGGCATCTGGGGGCTTGGGGAACGGTCAAATGGCTACACCTTC
>once|.|TRBV29-1|11|TRBJ1-1
CSVEEGKGAFF
TGCAGCGTTGAAGAGGGTAAGGGAGCTTTCTTT
>few|.|TRBV7-9|19|TRBJ1-1
CASSPLQYSRTGDGTEAFF
TGTGCCAGCAGCCCCCTGCAGTATTCGCGCACGGGGGACGGGACTGAAGCTTTCTTT
>few|TRBD2|TRBV4-3|15|TRBJ2-1
CASSQVAGGHNEQFF
TGCGCCAGCAGCCAAGTAGCGGGGGGTCACAATGAGCAGTTCTTC
>few|.|TRBV9|14|TRBJ1-2
CASSADLGRHGYTF
TGTGCCAGCAGCGCCGATTTGGGACGGCATGGCTACACCTTC
>.|TRBD2|TRBV12-3/TRBV12-4|17|TRBJ2-3
CASSPEGLARLTDTQYF
TGTGCCAGCAGTCCGGAGGGACTAGCGCGGCTCACAGATACGCAGTATTTT
>.|TRBD2|TRBV7-9|14|TRBJ2-5
CASGGGGPSGTQYF
TGTGCCAGCGGGGGCGGGGGGCCATCCGGGACCCAGTACTTC
>.|.|TRBV24-1|12|TRBJ1-2
CATSDPDKSYTF
TGTGCCACCAGTGATCCCGACAAGAGCTACACCTTC
>.|.|TRBV9|15|TRBJ1-1
CASSVDGAWNTEAFF
TGTGCCAGCAGCGTAGATGGGGCGTGGAACACTGAAGCTTTCTTT
>many|.|TRBV7-9|15|TRBJ2-6
CASSSQLSGANVLTF
TGTGCCAGCAGCTCGCAGCTCTCTGGGGCCAACGTCCTGACTTTC
>few|.|TRBV7-9|14|TRBJ1-1
CASSLASGYSEAFF
TGTGCCAGCAGCTTAGCGTCCGGATACTCTGAAGCTTTCTTT
>few|.|TRBV10-1|14|TRBJ1-6
CASSGSPKGSPLHF
TGCGCCAGCAGTGGATCCCCTAAGGGGTCACCCCTCCACTTT
>.|.|TRBV12-3/TRBV12-4|15|TRBJ1-2
CASSHPPGMSYVYTF
TGTGCCAGCAGTCACCCGCCCGGTATGAGTTATGTCTACACCTTC
>many|.|TRBV7-2|12|TRBJ2-5
CASSPPRETQYF
TGTGCCAGCAGCCCCCCCCGGGAGACCCAGTACTTC
>.|.|TRBV6-1|12|TRBJ1-5
CASCSLPQPQHF
TGTGCCAGCTGCTCGCTACCCCAGCCCCAGCATTTT
>.|.|TRBV19|16|TRBJ2-1
CASRNSLGISYNEQFF
TGTGCCAGTAGAAACTCACTAGGGATTTCCTACAATGAGCAGTTCTTC
>few|.|TRBV7-8|16|TRBJ2-7
CASSLAGRVSSYEQYF
TGTGCCAGCAGCCTCGCTGGGCGGGTTAGCTCCTACGAGCAGTACTTC
>few|TRBD1|TRBV13|14|TRBJ2-1
CASRKGQGVNEQFF
TGTGCCAGCAGGAAGGGACAGGGGGTTAATGAGCAGTTCTTC
>.|.|TRBV20-1|10|TRBJ1-6
CSASPSPLHF
TGCAGTGCTAGCCCTTCACCCCTCCACTTT
>.|TRBD1|TRBV4-3|16|TRBJ1-4
CASSQRGQGFNEKLFF
TGCGCCAGCAGCCAAAGGGGACAGGGCTTTAATGAAAAACTGTTTTTT
>.|TRBD2|TRBV15|18|TRBJ2-5
CATSLRAAGGPSQETQYF
TGTGCCACCAGCCTTAGGGCTGCGGGGGGGCCCTCGCAAGAGACCCAGTACTTC
>few|TRBD2|TRBV7-7|17|TRBJ2-3
CASSRNPGLARTDTQYF
TGTGCTAGCAGCCGCAATCCGGGACTAGCGCGCACAGATACGCAGTATTTT
>.|TRBD2|TRBV4-1|14|TRBJ2-1
CASSQGGGEGEQFF
TGCGCCAGCAGCCAGGGGGGTGGGGAGGGTGAGCAGTTCTTC
>few|.|TRBV27|15|TRBJ1-5
CASSSRAVSNQPQHF
TGTGCCAGCAGTTCCCGGGCCGTTAGCAATCAGCCCCAGCATTTT
>.|.|TRBV7-6|14|TRBJ1-1
CASSQGGGVTEAFF
TGTGCCAGCAGCCAAGGGGGGGGTGTCACTGAAGCTTTCTTT
>.|TRBD2|TRBV5-4|17|TRBJ2-3
CASSGSYTSGGTDTQYF
TGTGCCAGCAGCGGTTCGTACACTAGCGGGGGAACAGATACGCAGTATTTT
>.|.|TRBV25-1|14|TRBJ2-1
CASSDPDSFNEQFF
TGTGCCAGCAGTGACCCGGACAGCTTCAATGAGCAGTTCTTC
>.|.|TRBV7-2|14|TRBJ2-1
CASSLSSILDEQFF
TGTGCCAGCAGCTTAAGTAGTATTCTCGATGAGCAGTTCTTC
>.|.|TRBV7-2|19|TRBJ2-1
CASSLARGTRQMGADEQFF
TGTGCCAGCAGCTTAGCTCGTGGGACACGCCAGATGGGCGCAGATGAGCAGTTCTTC
>few|TRBD1|TRBV14|15|TRBJ2-5
CASSIPGTGKETQYF
TGTGCCAGCAGCATCCCCGGGACAGGGAAAGAGACCCAGTACTTC
>many|.|TRBV7-8|15|TRBJ1-1
CASSLRGVQNTEAFF
TGTGCCAGCAGCTTAAGAGGGGTACAGAACACTGAAGCTTTCTTT
>few|TRBD1|TRBV5-1|15|TRBJ2-7
CASSSTGASGYEQYF
TGCGCCAGCAGCTCCACAGGGGCCTCCGGCTACGAGCAGTACTTC